Listed below are T cell receptor beta chains from one sample, sequenced in a study of blood T cells in healthy people across ages. TCRdb re-called the 5' RACE reads through MiXCR, storing one row per CDR3 protein. In the table there are fewer than 1,000,000 distinct CDR3 sequences, around 43% of which are singletons. Sequenced sample: blood. The receptor set was obtained from a man aged 60 to 75 in good health. The CDR3 runs from the conserved cysteine through the conserved F or W. D genes are given only for firm matches. Where a row states a size, it is once, few, many or the class of an expanded clone; other rows omit it.

size: -
V: TRBV29-1
D: -
J: TRBJ1-1
CDR3: CSVGGQLLNTEAFF
DNA: TGCAGCGTTGGGGGACAACTACTGAACACTGAAGCTTTCTTT

size: few
V: TRBV6-5
D: TRBD1
J: TRBJ2-7
CDR3: CASSYRDRGTYEQYF
DNA: TGTGCCAGCAGTTACCGGGACAGGGGAACCTACGAGCAGTACTTC

size: -
V: TRBV29-1
D: -
J: TRBJ1-1
CDR3: CSALDNTEAFF
DNA: TGCAGCGCACTGGACAACACTGAAGCTTTCTTT

size: -
V: TRBV7-2
D: -
J: TRBJ2-7
CDR3: CASSLAGPGEQYF
DNA: TGTGCCAGCAGCTTAGCAGGTCCGGGAGAGCAGTACTTC

size: -
V: TRBV7-2
D: TRBD1
J: TRBJ2-5
CDR3: CASSYTGGVLQETQYF
DNA: TGTGCCAGCAGCTACACAGGGGGTGTCCTTCAAGAGACCCAGTACTTC

size: -
V: TRBV20-1
D: -
J: TRBJ2-7
CDR3: CSARSRGHEQYF
DNA: TGCAGTGCTAGATCCAGGGGCCACGAGCAGTACTTC

size: -
V: TRBV7-2
D: -
J: TRBJ1-1
CDR3: CASSLDAIRNTEAFF
DNA: TGTGCCAGCAGCTTAGATGCCATCAGGAACACTGAAGCTTTCTTT

size: -
V: TRBV18
D: TRBD1
J: TRBJ1-2
CDR3: CASSPSRDSYGYTF
DNA: TGTGCCAGCTCACCAAGTCGGGACAGCTATGGCTACACCTTC

size: -
V: TRBV12-3/TRBV12-4
D: TRBD2
J: TRBJ2-5
CDR3: CASSFAGTSGGETQYF
DNA: TGTGCCAGCAGTTTTGCGGGAACTAGCGGGGGAGAGACCCAGTACTTC

size: -
V: TRBV12-5
D: -
J: TRBJ2-1
CDR3: CASGLGPGTPDNEQFF
DNA: TGTGCTAGTGGTTTGGGCCCGGGAACTCCGGACAATGAGCAGTTCTTC

size: -
V: TRBV20-1
D: -
J: TRBJ2-3
CDR3: CSARQWDTQYF
DNA: TGCAGTGCTCGGCAATGGGATACGCAGTATTTT

size: -
V: TRBV3-1
D: -
J: TRBJ2-6
CDR3: CASSHTGRGANVLTF
DNA: TGTGCCAGCAGCCATACAGGGCGTGGGGCCAACGTCCTGACTTTC

size: -
V: TRBV6-4
D: -
J: TRBJ2-7
CDR3: CASSRLVTGSSYEQYF
DNA: TGTGCCAGCTCCCGACTAGTCACGGGGAGCTCCTACGAGCAGTACTTC

size: -
V: TRBV3-1
D: TRBD1
J: TRBJ2-7
CDR3: CASSSSGTGGAYEQYF
DNA: TGTGCCAGCAGCAGCAGCGGGACAGGGGGCGCCTACGAGCAGTACTTC

size: -
V: TRBV7-2
D: -
J: TRBJ2-7
CDR3: CASSSWTINNEQYF
DNA: TGTGCCAGCAGCTCCTGGACGATCAACAATGAGCAGTACTTC

size: -
V: TRBV6-5
D: -
J: TRBJ2-1
CDR3: CASSDSMRNEQFF
DNA: TGTGCCAGCAGTGACTCGATGAGAAATGAGCAGTTCTTC

size: -
V: TRBV4-3
D: TRBD2
J: TRBJ2-1
CDR3: CASSQASIWRGAYNEQFF
DNA: TGCGCCAGCAGCCAAGCATCAATCTGGCGGGGGGCGTACAATGAGCAGTTCTTC

size: few
V: TRBV30
D: -
J: TRBJ2-6
CDR3: CAWRDGANVLTF
DNA: TGTGCCTGGAGGGACGGGGCCAACGTCCTGACTTTC

size: -
V: TRBV7-9
D: -
J: TRBJ1-1
CDR3: CASSLTRLTEAFF
DNA: TGTGCCAGCAGCTTAACGAGATTAACTGAAGCTTTCTTT

size: few
V: TRBV20-1
D: TRBD2
J: TRBJ2-3
CDR3: CSATPTSGGTDTQYF
DNA: TGCAGTGCTACCCCGACTAGCGGGGGGACGGATACGCAGTATTTT

size: -
V: TRBV20-1
D: TRBD2
J: TRBJ2-2
CDR3: CSATLAGDSGELFF
DNA: TGCAGTGCTACACTAGCGGGGGACTCCGGGGAGCTGTTTTTT

size: -
V: TRBV3-1
D: TRBD2
J: TRBJ2-1
CDR3: CASSQVSGGAGGNEQFF
DNA: TGTGCCAGCAGCCAAGTGTCAGGGGGAGCGGGGGGCAATGAGCAGTTCTTC

size: -
V: TRBV29-1
D: TRBD1
J: TRBJ2-1
CDR3: CSVLAGGVVDERFF
DNA: TGCAGCGTTTTGGCAGGGGGCGTAGTCGATGAGCGGTTCTTC

size: few
V: TRBV5-4
D: -
J: TRBJ1-5
CDR3: CASSSGGVGGNQPQHF
DNA: TGTGCCAGCAGCTCGGGGGGGGTGGGTGGCAATCAGCCCCAGCATTTT

size: -
V: TRBV20-1
D: -
J: TRBJ1-1
CDR3: CSARDPSRSGGTEAFF
DNA: TGCAGTGCTAGAGATCCCTCTCGATCCGGCGGCACTGAAGCTTTCTTT

size: many
V: TRBV5-1
D: -
J: TRBJ1-1
CDR3: CASSWTSTNTEAFF
DNA: TGCGCCAGCAGCTGGACGAGCACCAACACTGAAGCTTTCTTT

size: -
V: TRBV20-1
D: -
J: TRBJ1-1
CDR3: CSARDQGYRTEAFF
DNA: TGCAGTGCTAGAGATCAGGGATATCGGACTGAAGCTTTCTTT

size: few
V: TRBV5-6
D: -
J: TRBJ2-6
CDR3: CASSFRSGANVLTF
DNA: TGTGCCAGCAGCTTTCGCTCTGGGGCCAACGTCCTGACTTTC

size: once
V: TRBV5-5
D: -
J: TRBJ2-7
CDR3: CASSVEVPGSYEQYF
DNA: TGTGCCAGCAGCGTGGAAGTCCCAGGCTCCTACGAGCAGTACTTC

size: -
V: TRBV7-9
D: TRBD2
J: TRBJ2-1
CDR3: CASSPPGGAVHNEQFF
DNA: TGTGCCAGCAGCCCACCGGGGGGGGCCGTTCACAATGAGCAGTTCTTC

size: few
V: TRBV7-9
D: -
J: TRBJ2-7
CDR3: CASSLAFDHPRQDRAYEQYF
DNA: TGTGCCAGCAGCTTAGCGTTTGATCACCCCAGACAGGACAGAGCCTACGAGCAGTACTTC

size: -
V: TRBV18
D: -
J: TRBJ2-1
CDR3: CASSTGYSYNEQFF
DNA: TGTGCCAGCTCAACAGGGTACTCCTACAATGAGCAGTTCTTC

size: -
V: TRBV20-1
D: TRBD1
J: TRBJ2-1
CDR3: CSARDLGTVSFNEQFF
DNA: TGCAGTGCTAGAGATTTAGGGACAGTAAGTTTCAATGAGCAGTTCTTC

size: -
V: TRBV7-8
D: -
J: TRBJ1-4
CDR3: CASSLGAGTEKLFF
DNA: TGTGCCAGCAGCCTTGGAGCAGGGACTGAAAAACTGTTTTTT

size: -
V: TRBV29-1
D: -
J: TRBJ2-7
CDR3: CSVGSGEIYEQYF
DNA: TGCAGCGTTGGAAGTGGAGAGATCTACGAGCAGTACTTC

size: -
V: TRBV20-1
D: -
J: TRBJ2-1
CDR3: CSAGAGYNEQFF
DNA: TGCAGTGCTGGTGCGGGGTACAATGAGCAGTTCTTC

size: -
V: TRBV3-1
D: -
J: TRBJ2-3
CDR3: CASSRGRGHGDTQYF
DNA: TGTGCCAGCAGCCGAGGACGGGGGCATGGCGATACGCAGTATTTT

size: once
V: TRBV20-1
D: TRBD1
J: TRBJ2-3
CDR3: CSAQDAGTGETDTQYF
DNA: TGCAGTGCTCAGGACGCCGGGACAGGGGAGACAGATACGCAGTATTTT

size: -
V: TRBV20-1
D: TRBD2
J: TRBJ2-7
CDR3: CSARDSGESSYEQYF
DNA: TGCAGTGCTAGAGATAGCGGGGAGAGCTCCTACGAGCAGTACTTC

size: few
V: TRBV4-2
D: -
J: TRBJ2-7
CDR3: CASSQGKNMYEQYF
DNA: TGTGCCAGCAGCCAAGGAAAAAACATGTACGAGCAGTACTTC

size: -
V: TRBV20-1
D: -
J: TRBJ1-6
CDR3: CSARTMPQGSHSPLHF
DNA: TGCAGTGCTAGGACCATGCCCCAGGGGAGTCATTCACCCCTCCACTTT

size: -
V: TRBV12-3/TRBV12-4
D: TRBD2
J: TRBJ2-1
CDR3: CASSLIAGGSYNEQFF
DNA: TGTGCCAGCAGTTTAATTGCGGGGGGCTCCTACAATGAGCAGTTCTTC

size: -
V: TRBV9
D: TRBD2
J: TRBJ2-1
CDR3: CASSVSGGAHEQFF
DNA: TGTGCCAGCAGCGTTAGCGGGGGGGCCCATGAGCAGTTCTTC

size: -
V: TRBV6-1
D: TRBD2
J: TRBJ2-1
CDR3: CASTPSGGPYNEQFF
DNA: TGTGCCAGCACCCCAAGCGGGGGACCCTACAATGAGCAGTTCTTC

size: -
V: TRBV5-4
D: TRBD2
J: TRBJ2-4
CDR3: CASSLAGGVSKNIQYF
DNA: TGTGCCAGCAGCTTGGCCGGGGGGGTCTCCAAAAACATTCAGTACTTC

size: -
V: TRBV28
D: TRBD1
J: TRBJ1-2
CDR3: CASSRTGADGGYTF
DNA: TGTGCCAGCAGCCGTACAGGGGCAGACGGTGGCTACACCTTC

size: many
V: TRBV6-2/TRBV6-3
D: -
J: TRBJ2-5
CDR3: CASNQGGQETQYF
DNA: TGTGCCAGCAATCAGGGGGGCCAAGAGACCCAGTACTTC

size: few
V: TRBV7-6
D: -
J: TRBJ2-1
CDR3: CASSSLGLLNEQFF
DNA: TGTGCCAGCAGCTCCCTGGGACTTTTAAATGAGCAGTTCTTC

size: -
V: TRBV9
D: -
J: TRBJ1-1
CDR3: CASSVANSGNTEAFF
DNA: TGTGCCAGCAGCGTAGCTAACAGTGGGAACACTGAAGCTTTCTTT

size: -
V: TRBV18
D: -
J: TRBJ1-1
CDR3: CASRPAAGNTEAFF
DNA: TGTGCCAGCCGACCGGCGGCGGGGAACACTGAAGCTTTCTTT

size: -
V: TRBV27
D: -
J: TRBJ2-7
CDR3: CASSSSIWYEQYF
DNA: TGTGCCAGCAGTTCAAGTATCTGGTACGAGCAGTACTTC

size: few
V: TRBV27
D: -
J: TRBJ2-2
CDR3: CASSLRVTGELFF
DNA: TGTGCCAGTAGCCTAAGGGTGACCGGGGAGCTGTTTTTT

size: -
V: TRBV20-1
D: -
J: TRBJ2-1
CDR3: CSASLSIHNEQFF
DNA: TGCAGTGCTAGTCTTAGCATCCACAATGAGCAGTTCTTC

size: few
V: TRBV6-2/TRBV6-3
D: TRBD2
J: TRBJ2-5
CDR3: CASRPSGGETQYF
DNA: TGTGCCAGCCGGCCCAGCGGGGGAGAGACCCAGTACTTC

size: few
V: TRBV2
D: TRBD2
J: TRBJ2-1
CDR3: CASLRFSGANNELFF
DNA: TGTGCCAGTCTAAGATTCAGCGGGGCTAACAATGAGCTGTTCTTC